This TCR beta chain was retrieved from a study of CD8+ T cells in alopecia areata. Germline lookup yields CDR1 SGHNT and CDR2 YYREEE (reference sequence). This CDR3 comprises 13 residues. V lost 2 bases and J 9 bases, leaving 12 bases between the germline ends. RNA was isolated and reverse transcribed to cDNA, the sequencing template. Repertoires were generated with immunoSEQ multiplex PCR, while TCRdb's copy carries only in-frame clones and drops some. The repertoire has about 200,000 clones, 50% to 65% of them found once; the top ten carry over 0.4%. The clonotype was recovered from a human donor with alopecia areata. The sequencing here drew on CD4+ T cells sorted from blood, taken at week 0. V and J are TRBV5-4 and TRBJ1-5, with D perhaps TRBD1 (6 bases). The CDR3 DNA is TGTGCCAGCAGCTTACCGGAGGGGGGGCCCCAGCATTTT. It specifies CASSLPEGGPQHF.